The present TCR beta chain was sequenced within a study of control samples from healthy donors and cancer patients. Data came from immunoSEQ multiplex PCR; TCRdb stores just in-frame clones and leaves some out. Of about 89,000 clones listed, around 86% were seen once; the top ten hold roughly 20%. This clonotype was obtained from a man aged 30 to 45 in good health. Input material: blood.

CDR3 DNA sequence: TGTGCCAGCGTCCAAGGACCCCTGGGCAATCAGCCCCAGCATTTT. It yields the protein CASVQGPLGNQPQHF. The J gene is TRBJ1-5, the V gene TRBV6-5, with D unclear. This CDR3 has 15 residues. The germline V and J ends were trimmed by 8 bases and 2 bases, with 16 bases remaining between them. CDR1 is MNHEY and CDR2 is SVGAGI in the germline V gene.